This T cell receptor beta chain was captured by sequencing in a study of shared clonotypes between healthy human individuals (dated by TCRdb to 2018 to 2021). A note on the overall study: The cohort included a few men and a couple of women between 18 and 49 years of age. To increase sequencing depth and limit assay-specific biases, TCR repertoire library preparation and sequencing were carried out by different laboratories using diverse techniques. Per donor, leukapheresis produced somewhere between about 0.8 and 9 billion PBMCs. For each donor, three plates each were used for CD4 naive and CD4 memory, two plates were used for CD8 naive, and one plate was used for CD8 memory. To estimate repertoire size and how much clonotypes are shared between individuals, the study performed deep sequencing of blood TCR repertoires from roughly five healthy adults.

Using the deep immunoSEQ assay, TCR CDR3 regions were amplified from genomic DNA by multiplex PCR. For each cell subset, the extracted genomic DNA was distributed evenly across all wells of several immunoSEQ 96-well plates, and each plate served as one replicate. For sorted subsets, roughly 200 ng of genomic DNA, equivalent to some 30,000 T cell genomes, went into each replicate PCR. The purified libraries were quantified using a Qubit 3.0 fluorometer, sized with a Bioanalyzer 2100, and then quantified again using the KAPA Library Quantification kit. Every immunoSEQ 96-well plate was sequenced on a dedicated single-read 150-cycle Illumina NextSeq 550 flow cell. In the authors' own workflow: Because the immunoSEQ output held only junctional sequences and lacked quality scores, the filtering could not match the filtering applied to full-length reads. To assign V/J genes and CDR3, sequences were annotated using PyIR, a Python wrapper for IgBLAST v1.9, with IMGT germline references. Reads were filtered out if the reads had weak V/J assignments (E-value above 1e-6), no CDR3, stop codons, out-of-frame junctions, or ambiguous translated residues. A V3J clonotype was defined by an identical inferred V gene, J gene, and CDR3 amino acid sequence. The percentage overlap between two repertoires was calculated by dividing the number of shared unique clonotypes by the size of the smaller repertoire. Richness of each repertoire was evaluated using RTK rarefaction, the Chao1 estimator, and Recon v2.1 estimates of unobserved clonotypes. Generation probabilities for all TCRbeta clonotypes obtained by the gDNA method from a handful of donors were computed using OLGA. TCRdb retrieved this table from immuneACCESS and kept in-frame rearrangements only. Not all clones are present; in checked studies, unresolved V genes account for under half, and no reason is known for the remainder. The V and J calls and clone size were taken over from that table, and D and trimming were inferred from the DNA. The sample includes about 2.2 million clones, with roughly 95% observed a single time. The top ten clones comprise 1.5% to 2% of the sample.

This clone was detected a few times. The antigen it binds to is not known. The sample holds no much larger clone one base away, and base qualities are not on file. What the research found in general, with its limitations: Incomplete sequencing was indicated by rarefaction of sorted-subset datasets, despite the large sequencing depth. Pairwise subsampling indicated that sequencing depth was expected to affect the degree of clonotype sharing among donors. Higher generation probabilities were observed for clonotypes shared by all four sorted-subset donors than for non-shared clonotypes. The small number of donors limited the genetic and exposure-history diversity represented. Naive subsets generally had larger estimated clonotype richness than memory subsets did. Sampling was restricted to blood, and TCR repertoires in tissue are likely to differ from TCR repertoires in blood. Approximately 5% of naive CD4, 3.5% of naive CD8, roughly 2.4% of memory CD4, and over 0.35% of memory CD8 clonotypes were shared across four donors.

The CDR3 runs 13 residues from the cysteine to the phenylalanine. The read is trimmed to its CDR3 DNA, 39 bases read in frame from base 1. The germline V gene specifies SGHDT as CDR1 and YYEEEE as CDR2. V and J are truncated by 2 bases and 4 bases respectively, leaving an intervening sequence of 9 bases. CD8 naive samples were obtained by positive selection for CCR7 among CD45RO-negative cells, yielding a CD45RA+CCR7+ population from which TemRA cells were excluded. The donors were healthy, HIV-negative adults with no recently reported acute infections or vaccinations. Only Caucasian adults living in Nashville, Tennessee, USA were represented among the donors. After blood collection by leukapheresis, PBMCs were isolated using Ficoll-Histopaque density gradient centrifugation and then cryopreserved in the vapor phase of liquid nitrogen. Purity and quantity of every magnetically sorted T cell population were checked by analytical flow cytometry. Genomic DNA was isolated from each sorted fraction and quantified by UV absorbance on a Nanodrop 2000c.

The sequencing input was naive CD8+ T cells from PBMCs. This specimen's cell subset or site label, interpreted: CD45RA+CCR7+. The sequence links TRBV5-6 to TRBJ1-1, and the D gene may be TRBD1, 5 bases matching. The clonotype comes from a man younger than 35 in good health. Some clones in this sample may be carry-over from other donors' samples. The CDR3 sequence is CASSFNRRTEAFF. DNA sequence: TGTGCCAGCAGCTTTAACAGGCGCACTGAAGCTTTCTTT. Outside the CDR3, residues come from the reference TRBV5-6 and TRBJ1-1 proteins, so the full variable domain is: DAGVTQSPTHLIKTRGQQVTLRCSPKSGHDTVSWYQQALGQGPQFIFQYYEEEERQRGNFPDRFSGHQFPNYSSELNVNALLLGDSALYLCASSFNRRTEAFFGQGTRLTVV.